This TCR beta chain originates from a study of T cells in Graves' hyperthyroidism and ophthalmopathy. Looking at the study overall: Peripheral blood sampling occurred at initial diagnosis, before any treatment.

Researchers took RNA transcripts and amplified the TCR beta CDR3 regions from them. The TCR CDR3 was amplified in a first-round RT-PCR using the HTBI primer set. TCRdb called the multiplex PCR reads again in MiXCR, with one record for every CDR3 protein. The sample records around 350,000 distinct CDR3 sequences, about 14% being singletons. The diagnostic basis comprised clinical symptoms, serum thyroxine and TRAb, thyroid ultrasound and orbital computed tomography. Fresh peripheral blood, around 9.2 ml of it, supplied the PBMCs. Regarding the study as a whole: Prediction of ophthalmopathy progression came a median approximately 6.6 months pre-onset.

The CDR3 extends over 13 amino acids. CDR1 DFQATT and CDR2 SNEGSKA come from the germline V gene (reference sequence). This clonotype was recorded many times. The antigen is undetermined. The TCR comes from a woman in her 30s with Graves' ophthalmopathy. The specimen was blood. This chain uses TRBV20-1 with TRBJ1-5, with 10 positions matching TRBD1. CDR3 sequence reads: CSGGQGVNQPQHF. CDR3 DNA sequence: TGCAGCGGAGGACAGGGGGTAAATCAGCCCCAGCATTTT.